This T cell receptor beta chain was documented in a study of blood T cells in healthy people across ages. Primers used in a second PCR of roughly 7 to 11 cycles were a sample-barcoded 5' primer and a J-beta primer mix. TCRdb re-derived calls from the 5' RACE reads in MiXCR, one entry per CDR3 protein. The sample lists about 1.4 million distinct CDR3 sequences; 55% to 75% were seen once. General study points: Across samples, TCR beta diversity tracked strongly with naive T cell percentage. Reliance upon unsorted PBMCs precluded definitive naive versus antigen-experienced comparison.

This clonotype was counted a single time. The antigen is undetermined. Material: blood. This TCR came from a man between 18 and 35 years old in good health.

CDR3: CASSLINANTGELFF. The CDR3 region has the DNA TGTGCCAGCAGCTTAATTAATGCGAACACCGGGGAGCTGTTTTTT. This chain links TRBV7-9 with TRBJ2-2; D gene unclear. Trimming took 2 bases from V and 0 from J, leaving 7 bases between them. The CDR3 is made up of 15 amino acids. The germline CDR1 and CDR2 sequences are SEHNR and FQNEAQ (reference sequence).